This is a list of T cell receptor beta chains from one sample in a study of cytomegalovirus exposure and HLA in healthy donors. Repertoires were generated with immunoSEQ multiplex PCR, while TCRdb's copy carries only in-frame clones and drops some. The table has around 84,000 clones, around 80% seen once. The material sequenced was PBMCs. These TCRs come from a human donor in good health. CDR3s include the opening cysteine and the closing phenylalanine or tryptophan. A D gene is named only where the DNA matches it firmly. Only some rows state a clone size, as once, few, many or a class for expanded clones.

TRBV2	TRBJ2-1	.	14	.	TGTGCCAGCACAGGTAGTAGCGCGAACAATGAGCAGTTCTTC	CASTGSSANNEQFF
TRBV25-1	TRBJ1-1	.	14	TRBD1	TGTGCCAGCAGTCACCGGGACAGGGCGGGGGAAGCTTTCTTT	CASSHRDRAGEAFF
TRBV30	TRBJ1-2	.	14	.	TGTGCCTGGAGTGTAACTAGTTTCTTTTATGGCTACACCTTC	CAWSVTSFFYGYTF
TRBV6-5	TRBJ2-7	.	15	TRBD1	TGTGCCAGCAGTTTCGACAGGGTGAGCTCCTACGAGCAGTACTTC	CASSFDRVSSYEQYF
TRBV19	TRBJ1-1	.	17	.	TGTGCCAGTAGTATTATTGTTGATACAGGGAAAGGCACTGAAGCTTTCTTT	CASSIIVDTGKGTEAFF
TRBV5-1	TRBJ2-3	.	14	.	TGCGCCAGCAGCTTGGGTCAGGTGGCAGATACGCAGTATTTT	CASSLGQVADTQYF
TRBV6-5	TRBJ1-4	large	15	.	TGTGCCAGCAGTTACGGGGGGAATGGGGGTGAAAAACTGTTTTTT	CASSYGGNGGEKLFF
TRBV9	TRBJ2-1	.	14	.	TGTGCCAGCAGCGTAGGAGGTAGTGGGAATGAGCAGTTCTTC	CASSVGGSGNEQFF
TRBV6-5	TRBJ1-2	.	13	.	TGTGCCAGCAGCTTACAGGGTTTCGATGGCTACACCTTC	CASSLQGFDGYTF
TRBV7-2	TRBJ1-2	.	13	.	TGTGCCAGCAGCTCCAGCAGGGTAGGAGGCTACACCTTC	CASSSSRVGGYTF
TRBV15	TRBJ2-7	.	14	.	TGTGCCACCAGCTTCGGGGTTAGAGCCTACGAGCAGTACTTC	CATSFGVRAYEQYF
TRBV6-5	TRBJ2-1	once	15	TRBD2	TGTGCCAGCGGCGGGGGGCCTCGCTCCTACAATGAGCAGTTCTTC	CASGGGPRSYNEQFF
TRBV7-6	TRBJ2-7	.	16	.	TGTGCCAGCAGCTCCCGCCAAGCCGGGAGCTCCTACGAGCAGTACTTC	CASSSRQAGSSYEQYF
TRBV6-1	TRBJ2-2	.	12	.	TGTGCCAGCAGGCAGGGTGCCGGGGAGCTGTTTTTT	CASRQGAGELFF
TRBV5-5	TRBJ2-7	.	14	TRBD1	TGTGCCAGCAGCAGGAACAGGGGGCCCGGCGAGCAGTACTTC	CASSRNRGPGEQYF
TRBV7-6	TRBJ2-2	.	18	TRBD1	TGTGCCAGCAGCTTATCTATCTCGGGGACAGATAGCACCGGGGAGCTGTTTTTT	CASSLSISGTDSTGELFF
TRBV6-5	TRBJ2-7	.	15	TRBD2	TGTGCCAGCAGTCAGCGGGGGTCCCTTAGTTACGAGCAGTACTTC	CASSQRGSLSYEQYF
TRBV27	TRBJ2-1	.	16	TRBD1	TGTGCCAGCAGTTTATCGAGGGGACAGGGTTTCGATGAGCAGTTCTTC	CASSLSRGQGFDEQFF
TRBV7-9	TRBJ1-5	.	14	TRBD1	TGTGCCAGCAGTCCTCGGGACAGTCTGACGCCCCAGCATTTT	CASSPRDSLTPQHF
TRBV28	TRBJ2-1	.	19	TRBD1	TGTGCCAGCAGTTTCGCAGGACAGGGGGCGGGGAGCTCCTACAATGAGCAGTTCTTC	CASSFAGQGAGSSYNEQFF
TRBV4-1	TRBJ2-2	.	16	.	TGCGCCAGCAGCCAAGTATTACTATCGAACACCGGGGAGCTGTTTTTT	CASSQVLLSNTGELFF
TRBV7-2	TRBJ1-2	.	14	.	TGTGCCAGCAGCTTAGATAAACTTTCGGGAGTCTACACCTTC	CASSLDKLSGVYTF
TRBV18	TRBJ2-3	.	15	.	TGTGCCAGCTCACCACGGCGGGGGCAGGCAGATACGCAGTATTTT	CASSPRRGQADTQYF
TRBV10-1	TRBJ1-3	.	15	.	TGCGCCAGCAGTGAGTCTTCGGGATCTGGAAACACCATATATTTT	CASSESSGSGNTIYF
TRBV2	TRBJ2-1	.	13	TRBD1	TGTGCCAGCAGGGACCCAGGGGGCAATGAGCAGTTCTTC	CASRDPGGNEQFF
TRBV4-1	TRBJ1-4	.	16	.	TGCGCCAGCAGCCCCGAAACAGGGCCGATCAATGAAAAACTGTTTTTT	CASSPETGPINEKLFF
TRBV9	TRBJ1-2	.	14	.	TGTGCCAGCAGCGTAGAACGGGTCGGGTATGGCTACACCTTC	CASSVERVGYGYTF
TRBV2	TRBJ1-1	few	14	.	TGTGCCAGCAGTGAAGCGCGAACGAGGACTGAAGCTTTCTTT	CASSEARTRTEAFF
TRBV10-1	TRBJ1-6	.	13	TRBD1	TGCGCCAGCAGTGTAGGGGGCTCTTCACCCCTCCACTTT	CASSVGGSSPLHF
TRBV7-8	TRBJ1-2	.	15	.	TGTGCCAGCAGCTTAGCGTCGAAAGAACTCTATGGCTACACCTTC	CASSLASKELYGYTF
TRBV7-9	TRBJ2-3	.	16	TRBD2	TGTGCCAGCAGTTCAGGACTAGCGGGGGCCACAGATACGCAGTATTTT	CASSSGLAGATDTQYF
TRBV27	TRBJ2-1	few	16	TRBD1	TGTGCCAGCACGTCCAACAGGGGGCGCCGGTACAATGAGCAGTTCTTC	CASTSNRGRRYNEQFF
TRBV4-2	TRBJ1-2	few	15	.	TGTGCCAGCAGCCAGGAGGGAAGATCTGGCTATGGCTACACCTTC	CASSQEGRSGYGYTF
TRBV5-8	TRBJ2-6	.	16	.	TGTGCCAGCAGCGGGATTTCTAGCTCCGGGGCCAACGTCCTGACTTTC	CASSGISSSGANVLTF
TRBV27	TRBJ2-3	.	15	TRBD1	TGTGCCAGCAGTTTCGTGGGACAGGTGCCAGATACGCAGTATTTT	CASSFVGQVPDTQYF
TRBV18	TRBJ2-7	.	13	.	TGTGCCAGCTCACCAGACTTGACCTACGAGCAGTACTTC	CASSPDLTYEQYF
TRBV7-2	TRBJ2-1	.	15	TRBD2	TGTGCCAGCAGCCCCGGGCTAGCGGGGGGGTATGAGCAGTTCTTC	CASSPGLAGGYEQFF
TRBV29-1	TRBJ1-1	few	13	TRBD1	TGCATCTATAAACAGGGGATGAACACTGAAGCTTTCTTT	CIYKQGMNTEAFF
TRBV18	TRBJ1-1	.	15	.	TGTGCCAGCTCACCACCGTCAGGGTATGGCACTGAAGCTTTCTTT	CASSPPSGYGTEAFF